The present entry profiles one T cell receptor (beta chain) with its context. Its antigen remains undetermined. Per-base quality was not reported, and no clone a single base away is much larger than it. The germline V gene yields SGHTS for CDR1 and YDEGEE for CDR2. The CDR3 covers 14 residues, taking in both the cysteine and the phenylalanine. The kept DNA is CDR3 alone, 42 bases in frame from the first base. Unmatched junction bases come to 3, with V trimmed by 4 bases and J by 1 base. What this sample's time point label stands for: about 28 days (+/-7) after the second vaccine dose. Because spike-specific TCR depth and breadth did not differ between the two schedules, AZD1222 recipients who got a second dose at roughly 4 weeks were pooled with those who got a second dose at roughly 12 weeks. Vaccinee samples came from UK trials COV001 and COV002, including a single-blind randomized controlled phase 2/3 trial of AZD1222 (ChAdOx1 nCoV-19) in healthy adults. Trial participant PBMC samples were collected at day 0 and day 28 after the second dose for TCRbeta chain sequencing.

These data come from a study of T cell responses to AZD1222 COVID-19 vaccine (dated by TCRdb to about 2021). Study-wide context: A total of 230 to 250 trial participants underwent TCR sequencing, of whom around 210 had received two doses of AZD1222 and approximately 25 had received two doses of the MenACWY control vaccine. Trial participants were enrolled by age into 18-55, 56-69 and 70-plus year subgroups, with roughly 150, 30 and 60 TCR-sequenced participants respectively.

General findings and caveats noted by the study authors: Only a handful of AZD1222 recipients were SARS-CoV-2 seropositive at baseline, limiting conclusions about previously exposed vaccinees. Most participants were white British and females outnumbered males, and the authors suggested that clonal diversity may have been underestimated. The vaccine-associated CD4 TCRs covered the entire spike protein, and the dominant responses fell in regions 160-218 and 743-854. Because no day 14 peak-response samples were available, repertoires were characterized only after the peak T cell response. Epitopes outside the regions mutated in the B.1.351 and B.1.1.7 variants were reportedly recognized by nearly half of the unique spike-specific TCRs. Spike-specific TCR breadth and depth rose significantly after two AZD1222 doses compared with day 0 and with MenACWY recipients. In the small 56-69-year group, the increase in depth fell short of significance, most likely because of low power.

The CDR3 regions of human TCRbeta chains were analyzed by immunosequencing. The original methods were these. Repertoire TCRs were matched against a reference library of SARS-CoV-2-specific TCRs generated with the MIRA antigen-specificity platform. Breadth meant the fraction of unique TCRs that were SARS-CoV-2-associated, whereas depth meant the fraction of total T cells that were SARS-CoV-2-associated. Each spike-specific TCR was assigned to its reactive spike region and to a CD4 or CD8 class using the MIRA data. Log10-transformed breadth and depth values were compared by one-way ANOVA with Sidak's multiple comparisons tests. This immuneACCESS table, as held by TCRdb, lists in-frame sequences with V and J called but not all clones. Of the missing ones, under half trace to an unresolved V gene in checked studies; the others have no known cause. V, J and clone size were drawn from that table, and D and trimming were deduced from the DNA. The sample table shows 140,000 to 150,000 clones, and about nine tenths are seen once. The ten largest clonotypes hold less than 3.5% of the sample.

Sequenced material: peripheral blood, taken 28 days after the second AZD1222 dose. The chain couples TRBV5-8 to TRBJ2-5, and TRBD1 aligns with 8 junction nucleotides. The receptor's source is an adult who received the AZD1222 COVID-19 vaccine. Here the CDR3 is given as CASSLGTGQETQYF. The nucleotides read TGTGCCAGCAGCCTAGGGACAGGCCAAGAGACCCAGTACTTC.